The 8 T cell receptor beta chains below all came from one sample that was sequenced in a study of T cells after yellow fever vaccination. TCRdb re-called the 5' RACE reads through MiXCR, storing one row per CDR3 protein. This table holds 95,000 to 100,000 distinct CDR3 sequences, under 7% found once. Here the sequenced sample was CD8+ T cells sorted from PBMCs, taken 10 days after the yellow fever booster vaccination. The receptors here all came from a man between 18 and 35 years old who received the YFV17D yellow fever vaccine.

There are a few counts of this clonotype. No DNA is shown, since the ends of the CDR3 on it are uncertain; the CDR3 is the one TCRdb lists. The chain has TRBV27 and TRBJ1-6; no DNA check was done on the table's D call, TRBD1. Inclusive of both ends, the CDR3 amounts to 15 amino acids. Germline CDR1 MNHEY, CDR2 SMNVEV (reference sequence). CDR3 sequence reads: CASSSSTGLNSPLHF.

V and J are TRBV7-9 and TRBJ2-7; 7 bases are a match to TRBD2. The CDR3 length is 15 residues. The V gene end was trimmed by 7 bases and the J gene end by 7 bases; junction bases not matched to a gene: 16. Per germline, CDR1 SEHNR and CDR2 FQNEAQ (reference sequence). The DNA for the CDR3 is TGTGCCAGCACCTCAAGCGGGGTGAAGGGTGGGGAGCAGTACTTC. It yields the protein CASTSSGVKGGEQYF.

In its sample, this clonotype was seen a few times. The rearrangement joins TRBV5-4 to TRBJ2-1, with a weak D call TRBD2 (5 bases). The CDR3 runs 16 residues. Germline V gene lookup returns CDR1 SGHNT and CDR2 YYREEE (reference sequence). Trimming took off 0 bases at V and 3 bases at J, with 13 bases between the two ends. The CDR3 sequence: CASSLAAGDRYNEQFF. In DNA, the CDR3 is TGTGCCAGCAGCTTGGCCGCGGGTGACCGCTACAATGAGCAGTTCTTC.

In its sample, this clonotype is medium-sized. The rearrangement links TRBV5-1 to TRBJ2-7; the D gene is possibly TRBD1 (5 bases). With 6 bases removed from V and 0 bases from J, the gap between germline ends came to 7 bases. This CDR3 has 12 amino acids. Germline CDR1 reads SGHRS; CDR2 reads YFSETQ. In DNA, the CDR3 is TGCGCCAGCATAGGGGACTCCTACGAGCAGTACTTC. It is translated as CASIGDSYEQYF.

This clonotype has ten or more counts. The gene calls are TRBV24-1 and TRBJ2-7, with no clear D. V shed 11 bases and J shed 4 bases, with 17 bases lying between them. Germline V CDR1 and CDR2: KGHDR, SFDVKD. This CDR3 comprises 13 residues. CDR3 bases: TGTGCCATGCTACTCCGGTTCAGGTACGAGCAGTACGTC. It encodes CAMLLRFRYEQYV.

This clonotype was observed many times. The V call is TRBV18, the J call TRBJ1-4, with D possibly TRBD1 on 6 matching bases. Trimming took off 3 bases at V and 0 bases at J, with 17 bases between the two ends. Germline V gene data show CDR1 as KGHSH and CDR2 as LQKENI. The CDR3 is made up of 18 amino acids. The DNA of the CDR3 is TGTGCCAGCTCACCCTCGGTGGGGGGCGTCGCAACTAATGAAAAACTGTTTTTT. It encodes CASSPSVGGVATNEKLFF. Based on the CDR3 plus reference TRBV18 and TRBJ1-4, the full variable domain is NAGVMQNPRHLVRRRGQEARLRCSPMKGHSHVYWYRQLPEEGLKFMVYLQKENIIDESGMPKERFSAEFPKEGPSILRIQQVVRGDSAAYFCASSPSVGGVATNEKLFFGSGTQLSVL.

The J gene is TRBJ2-5, the V gene TRBV18, with D possibly being TRBD1 or TRBD2 (5 bases each). Germline CDR1 and CDR2: KGHSH and LQKENI. Trimming pared 4 bases from V and 12 bases from J, leaving 15 bases between. The CDR3 runs to 12 residues. As DNA, the CDR3 is TGTGCCAGCTCACGGACTGGGGACGTTAAGTACTTC. Residues: CASSRTGDVKYF.

This clonotype was counted at least ten times. This chain uses TRBV6-6 with TRBJ2-1; TRBD2 matches 7 bases. Looked up from germline, CDR1 is MNHNY and CDR2 is SVGAGI (reference sequence). V trimming: 0 bases; J trimming: 4 bases; junction bases outside the gene matches: 6. CDR3 size: 16 residues. CDR3 coding DNA: TGTGCCAGCAGTTACTCGCGCAGCGGGGAGTACAATGAGCAGTTCTTC. Translating gives CASSYSRSGEYNEQFF.